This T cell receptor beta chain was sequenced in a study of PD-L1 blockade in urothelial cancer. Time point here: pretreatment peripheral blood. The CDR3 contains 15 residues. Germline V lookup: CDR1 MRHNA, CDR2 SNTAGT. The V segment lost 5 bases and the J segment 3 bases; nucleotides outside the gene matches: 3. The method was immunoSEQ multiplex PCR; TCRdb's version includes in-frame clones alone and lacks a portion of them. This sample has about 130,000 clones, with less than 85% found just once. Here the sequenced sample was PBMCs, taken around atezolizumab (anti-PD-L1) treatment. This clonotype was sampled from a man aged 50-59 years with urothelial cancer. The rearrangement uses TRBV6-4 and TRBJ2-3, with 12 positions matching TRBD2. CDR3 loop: CASSRTSGITDTQYF. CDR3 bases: TGTGCCAGCAGTAGGACTAGCGGGATTACAGATACGCAGTATTTT.